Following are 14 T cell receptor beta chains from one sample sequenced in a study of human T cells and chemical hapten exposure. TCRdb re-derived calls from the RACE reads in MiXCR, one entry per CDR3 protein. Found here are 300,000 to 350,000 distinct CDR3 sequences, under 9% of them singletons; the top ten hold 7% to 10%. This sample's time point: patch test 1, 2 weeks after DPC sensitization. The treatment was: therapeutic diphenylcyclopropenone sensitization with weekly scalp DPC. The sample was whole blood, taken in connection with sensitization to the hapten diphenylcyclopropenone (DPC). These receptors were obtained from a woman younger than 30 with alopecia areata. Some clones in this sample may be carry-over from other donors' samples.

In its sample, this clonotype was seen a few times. The CDR3 protein is CASSYTGDGNTIYF. The CDR3 DNA reads as TGTGCCAGCAGTTACACAGGGGACGGAAACACCATATATTTT. The rearrangement joins TRBV6-5 to TRBJ1-3, with 7 bases fitting TRBD1. Trimming took 2 bases from V and 4 from J; bases not matched to a gene: 2. This CDR3 has 14 amino acids. CDR1 and CDR2 (germline): MNHEY, SVGAGI.

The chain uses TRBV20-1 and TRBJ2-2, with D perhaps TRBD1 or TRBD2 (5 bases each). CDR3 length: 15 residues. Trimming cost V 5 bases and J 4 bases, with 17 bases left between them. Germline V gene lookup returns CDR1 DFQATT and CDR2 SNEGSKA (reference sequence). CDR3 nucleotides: TGCAGTGCTCCAGGGCGGGCTTTCGGCACCGGGGAGCTGTTTTTT. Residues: CSAPGRAFGTGELFF.

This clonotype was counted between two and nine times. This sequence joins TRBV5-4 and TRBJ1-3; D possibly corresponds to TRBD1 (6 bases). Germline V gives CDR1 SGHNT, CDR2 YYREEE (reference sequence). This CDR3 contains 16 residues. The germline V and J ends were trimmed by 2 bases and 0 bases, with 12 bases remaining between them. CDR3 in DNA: TGTGCCAGCAGCTTTGGACAGAGTCTCTCTGGAAACACCATATATTTT. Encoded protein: CASSFGQSLSGNTIYF.

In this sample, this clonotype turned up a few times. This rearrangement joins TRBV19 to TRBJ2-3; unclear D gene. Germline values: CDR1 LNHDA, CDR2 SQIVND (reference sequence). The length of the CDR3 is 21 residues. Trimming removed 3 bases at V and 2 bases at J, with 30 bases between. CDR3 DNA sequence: TGTGCCAGTAGTATGGAGAATCGGTACTACTTTCCGTCCACATCCACAGATACGCAGTATTTT. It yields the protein CASSMENRYYFPSTSTDTQYF.

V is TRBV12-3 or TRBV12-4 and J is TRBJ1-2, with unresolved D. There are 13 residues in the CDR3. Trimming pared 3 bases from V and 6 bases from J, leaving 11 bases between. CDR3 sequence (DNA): TGTGCCAGCAGTTTTACGGCACGAAATGGCTACACCTTC. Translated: CASSFTARNGYTF.

In DNA, the CDR3 is TGTGCCAGCAGCTCAGGAAATCCCCTGGGACAGGGCACAGATACGCAGTATTTT. Amino acid sequence: CASSSGNPLGQGTDTQYF. The V and J genes are TRBV7-2 and TRBJ2-3; TRBD1 matches 8 bases. Trimming took 4 bases from V and 1 from J; bases not matched to a gene: 13. Germline V gene lookup returns CDR1 SGHTA and CDR2 FQGNSA. There are 18 residues in the CDR3.

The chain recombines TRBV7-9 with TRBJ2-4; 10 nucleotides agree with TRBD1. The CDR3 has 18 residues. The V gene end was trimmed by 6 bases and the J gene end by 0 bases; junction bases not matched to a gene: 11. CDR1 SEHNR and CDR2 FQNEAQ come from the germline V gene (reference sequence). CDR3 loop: CASSPGTGASIAKNIQYF. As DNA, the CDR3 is TGTGCCAGCAGTCCAGGGACAGGGGCTTCCATAGCCAAAAACATTCAGTACTTC. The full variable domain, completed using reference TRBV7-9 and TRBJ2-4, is DTGVSQNPRHKITKRGQNVTFRCDPISEHNRLYWYRQTLGQGPEFLTYFQNEAQLEKSRLLSDRFSAERPKGSFSTLEIQRTEQGDSAMYLCASSPGTGASIAKNIQYFGAGTRLSVL.

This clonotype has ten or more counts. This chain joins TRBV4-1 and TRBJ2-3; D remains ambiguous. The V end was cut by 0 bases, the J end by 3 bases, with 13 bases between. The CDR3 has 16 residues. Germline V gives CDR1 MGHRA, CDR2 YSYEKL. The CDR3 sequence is CASSQDETGRTDTQYF. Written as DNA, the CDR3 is TGCGCCAGCAGCCAAGATGAGACGGGCAGGACAGATACGCAGTATTTT.

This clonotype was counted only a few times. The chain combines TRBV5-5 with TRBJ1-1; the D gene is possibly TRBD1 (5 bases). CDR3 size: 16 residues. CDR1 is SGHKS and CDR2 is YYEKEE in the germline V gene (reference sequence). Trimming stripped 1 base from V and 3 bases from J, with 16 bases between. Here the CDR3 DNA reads TGTGCCAGCAGCTTGTTGACAGCCCATAGGGACACTGAAGCTTTCTTT. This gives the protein CASSLLTAHRDTEAFF.

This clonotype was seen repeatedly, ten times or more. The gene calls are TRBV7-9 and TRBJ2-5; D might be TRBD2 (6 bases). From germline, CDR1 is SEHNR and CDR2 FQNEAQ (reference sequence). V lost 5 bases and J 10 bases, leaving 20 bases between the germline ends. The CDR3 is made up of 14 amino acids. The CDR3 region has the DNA TGTGCCAGCAGCCCACCCCCTCCAAGGAGGGTCCAGTACTTC. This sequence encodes CASSPPPPRRVQYF.

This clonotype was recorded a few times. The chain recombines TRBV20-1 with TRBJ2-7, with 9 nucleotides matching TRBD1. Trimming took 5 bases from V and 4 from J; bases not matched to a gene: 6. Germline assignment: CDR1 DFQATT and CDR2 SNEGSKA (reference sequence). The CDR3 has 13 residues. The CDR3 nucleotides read TGCAGTGCTCGAGGACAGGGGAAATACGAGCAGTACTTC. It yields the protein CSARGQGKYEQYF.

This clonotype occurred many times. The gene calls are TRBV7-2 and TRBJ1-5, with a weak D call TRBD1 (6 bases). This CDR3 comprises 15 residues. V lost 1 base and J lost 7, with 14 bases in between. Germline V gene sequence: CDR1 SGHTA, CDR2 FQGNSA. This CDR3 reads CASSLVTGNEQPQHF. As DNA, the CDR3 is TGTGCCAGCAGCTTAGTTACAGGGAACGAACAGCCCCAGCATTTT.

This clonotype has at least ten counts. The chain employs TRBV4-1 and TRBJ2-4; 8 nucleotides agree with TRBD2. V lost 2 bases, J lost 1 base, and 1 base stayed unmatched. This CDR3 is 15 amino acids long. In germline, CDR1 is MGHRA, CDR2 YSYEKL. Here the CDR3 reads CASSQPGGAKNIQYF. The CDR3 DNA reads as TGCGCCAGCAGCCAACCGGGGGGGGCCAAAAACATTCAGTACTTC.

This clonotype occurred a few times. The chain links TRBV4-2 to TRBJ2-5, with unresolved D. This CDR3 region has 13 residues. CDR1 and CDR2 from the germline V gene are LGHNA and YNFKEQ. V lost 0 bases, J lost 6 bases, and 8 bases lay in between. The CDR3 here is CASSQESRQTQYF. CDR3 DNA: TGTGCCAGCAGCCAAGAGAGTAGGCAGACCCAGTACTTC.